One and the same sample provided the 21 T cell receptor beta chains below, sequenced in a study of CD8+CD57+ T cells in acquired aplastic anemia. According to the study, genomic DNA was the template for TCR beta VDJ and CDR3 profiling. TCRdb re-analysed the reads in MiXCR, keeping a single row per CDR3 protein. In the table there are 170,000 or so distinct CDR3 sequences, roughly 63% of which are singletons. Patients chosen for sequencing had CD8+CD57+ cells that had expanded, as shown by flow cytometry. The sequencing input was sorted CD4+, CD8+, or CD8+CD57+ T cells (not recorded which) from PBMCs. The receptors shown here come from a human donor with aplastic anemia.

Turning to this clonotype: Germline and junction disagree at one end, which may indicate a read error. The V and J genes are TRBV10-3 and TRBJ1-2, with 7 bases lining up with TRBD1. The V gene's germline CDR1 is ENHRY and CDR2 SYGVKD. CDR3 length: 14 residues. CDR3 nucleotides: TGTGCCAGCAGTTTAGGGGGCAGCTACTATGGCTACACCTTC. The encoded protein is CASSLGGSYYGYTF.

This clonotype showed up just once. The rearrangement uses TRBV12-5 and TRBJ2-7; D unresolved. Germline values: CDR1 LGHNT, CDR2 FRNRAP. Trimming took 4 bases from V and 6 from J, leaving 13 bases between them. The CDR3 is made up of 13 amino acids. The CDR3 DNA sequence: TGTGCTAGTGGTTCAAGTTCTTTGCGCGAGCAGTACTTC. It encodes CASGSSSLREQYF.

V and J are TRBV5-1 and TRBJ2-7; 13 bases match TRBD2. V shed 0 bases and J 0 bases; nucleotides not matched to a gene: 3. Germline assignment: CDR1 SGHRS and CDR2 YFSETQ. CDR3 length: 17 residues. The CDR3 sequence: CASSLGTSGSISYEQYF. For the CDR3, the DNA is TGCGCCAGCAGCTTGGGGACTAGCGGGAGTATCTCCTACGAGCAGTACTTC.

This clonotype was detected once. The V call is TRBV10-3, the J call TRBJ1-2; possible D gene TRBD1, 6 bases. CDR1 and CDR2 (germline): ENHRY, SYGVKD. V lost 10 bases to trimming and J lost 0 bases, with 12 bases between them. This CDR3 contains 13 residues. The CDR3 DNA follows: TGTGCCAGTAGGACAGCTACTAACTATGGCTACACCTTC. It yields the protein CASRTATNYGYTF.

This clonotype has only a few counts. The chain combines TRBV30 with TRBJ1-4; no clear D. This CDR3 is 13 amino acids long. V dropped 3 bases and J dropped 0 bases, with 5 bases sitting between them. The germline V gene has CDR1 GTSNPN and CDR2 SVGIG (reference sequence). This CDR3 reads CAWRDTTNEKLFF. In nucleotides, the CDR3 is TGTGCCTGGAGGGATACAACTAATGAAAAACTGTTTTTT.

Note on this clonotype: One junction end does not reproduce the germline sequence, and a read error may be involved. The J gene is TRBJ1-5, the V gene TRBV2; TRBD1 matches 7 bases. This CDR3 spans 15 amino acids. CDR1 is SNHLY and CDR2 is FYNNEI in the germline V gene. CDR3 residues: CAGSDEDRDLSPQHF. The CDR3 nucleotides read TGTGCCGGCAGTGACGAAGACAGGGATCTGTCGCCCCAGCATTTT.

This clonotype was seen just once. The rearrangement joins TRBV19 to TRBJ1-2; the D is unclear. CDR1 is LNHDA and CDR2 is SQIVND in the germline V gene (reference sequence). CDR3 length: 14 residues. V was cut by 3 bases and J by 2 bases, with 10 bases left in between. The CDR3 here is CASSMTGNNYGYTF. DNA of the CDR3: TGTGCCAGTAGTATGACGGGGAACAACTATGGCTACACCTTC. Full variable domain (missing parts from reference TRBV19 and TRBJ1-2): DGGITQSPKYLFRKEGQNVTLSCEQNLNHDAMYWYRQDPGQGLRLIYYSQIVNDFQKGDIAEGYSVSREKKESFPLTVTSAQKNPTAFYLCASSMTGNNYGYTFGSGTRLTVV.

This clonotype was seen just once. The CDR3 spells CATSLAGEYEQFF. The CDR3 coding sequence is TGTGCCACCAGTCTAGCGGGAGAATATGAGCAGTTCTTC. This chain joins TRBV24-1 and TRBJ2-1, with 10 bases lining up with TRBD2. The CDR3 is made up of 13 amino acids. Germline V gene lookup returns CDR1 KGHDR and CDR2 SFDVKD. Trimming removed 6 bases from V and 8 bases from J; junction bases left unmatched: 3.

This chain uses TRBV7-9 with TRBJ2-2, with 9 nucleotides matching TRBD1. V shed 3 bases and J 6 bases; nucleotides not matched to a gene: 5. The CDR3 runs 15 residues. Germline CDR1 SEHNR, CDR2 FQNEAQ (reference sequence). CDR3 protein: CASSFGTGSAGELFF. In nucleotides, the CDR3 is TGTGCCAGCAGCTTTGGGACAGGGTCGGCCGGGGAGCTGTTTTTT. The whole variable domain, filled in from reference TRBV7-9 and TRBJ2-2, reads DTGVSQNPRHKITKRGQNVTFRCDPISEHNRLYWYRQTLGQGPEFLTYFQNEAQLEKSRLLSDRFSAERPKGSFSTLEIQRTEQGDSAMYLCASSFGTGSAGELFFGEGSRLTVL.

A word on this clonotype: At one boundary the junction diverges from the germline segment, which might be a read error. The rearrangement links TRBV19 to TRBJ2-7; a weak D match, TRBD2 (5 bases). The germline V gene has CDR1 LNHDA and CDR2 SQIVND (reference sequence). The CDR3 sequence is 14 residues long. CDR3 region: CASSRSGNLHEQYF. The CDR3 DNA sequence: TGCGCCAGTTCAAGGTCGGGGAATCTCCACGAGCAGTACTTC.

The chain couples TRBV7-6 to TRBJ2-1; TRBD1 aligns across 7 bases. The CDR3 runs 15 residues. With V trimmed by 8 bases and J by 5 bases, 12 bases remained unmatched. Germline CDR1 and CDR2: SGHVS and FNYEAQ. CDR3 amino acids: CASSPTVDRDNEQFF. Here the CDR3 DNA reads TGTGCCAGCTCACCAACTGTCGACAGGGACAATGAGCAGTTCTTC.

The chain links TRBV10-2 to TRBJ2-7, with D maybe TRBD1 (7 bases). The germline V and J ends were trimmed by 7 bases and 0 bases, with 16 bases remaining between them. The V gene's germline CDR1 is WSHSY and CDR2 SAAADI. CDR3 length: 15 residues. The CDR3 reads CASKEGAKGSYEQYF. DNA for the CDR3: TGCGCCAGCAAGGAGGGGGCAAAGGGCTCCTACGAGCAGTACTTC.

The chain has TRBV7-3 and TRBJ1-2; 9 nucleotides match TRBD1. Germline V gene sequence: CDR1 SGHTA, CDR2 FQGTGA. CDR3 size: 14 residues. Trimming took 5 bases from V and 2 from J; bases not matched to a gene: 3. As DNA, the CDR3 is TGTGCCAGCAGCCCCACAGGGGGCAACTATGGCTACACCTTC. Amino acids: CASSPTGGNYGYTF.

This clonotype occurred many times. V usage is TRBV7-6 and J usage is TRBJ2-1, with 10 bases matching TRBD2. Germline V gene sequence: CDR1 SGHVS, CDR2 FNYEAQ. The CDR3 loop spans 16 amino acids. With 1 base clipped from V and 9 bases from J, the junction kept 9 bases outside the gene matches. CDR3 amino acids: CASSLETGTSASEQFF. CDR3 nucleotides: TGTGCCAGCAGCTTAGAGACCGGGACTAGCGCTTCTGAGCAGTTCTTC.

This clonotype was detected many times. V is TRBV9 and J is TRBJ2-3; 7 bases fit TRBD1. Germline CDR1 reads SGDLS; CDR2 reads YYNGEE. The CDR3 is 17 residues long. V was clipped by 0 bases and J by 0 bases; unmatched bases: 7. CDR3 DNA sequence: TGTGCCAGCAGCGTAGATCTTTTGGGACAGAGCACAGATACGCAGTATTTT. Its protein product is CASSVDLLGQSTDTQYF.

The V gene is TRBV15, the J gene TRBJ1-3; 7 bases match TRBD1. The CDR3 runs 15 residues. J was trimmed by 2 bases and V by 5 bases; bases with no gene match: 6. Germline V lookup: CDR1 LNHNV, CDR2 YYDKDF (reference sequence). DNA for the CDR3: TGTGCCACCAGCGCAGACAGGGATCCTGGAAACACCATATATTTT. Translated, it gives CATSADRDPGNTIYF.

This sequence joins TRBV7-3 and TRBJ1-2, with no clear D. The CDR3 sequence is 12 residues long. CDR1 and CDR2 from the germline V gene are SGHTA and FQGTGA. V lost 2 bases to trimming and J lost 4 bases, with 5 bases between them. CDR3 DNA: TGTGCCAGCAGCTTAGAAAGCTATGGCTACACCTTC. It specifies CASSLESYGYTF.

This clonotype was seen many times. V is TRBV5-5 and J is TRBJ2-7, with TRBD1 identical over 9 bases. The CDR3 is 13 amino acids. J was trimmed by 7 bases and V by 3 bases; bases with no gene match: 5. Germline-derived CDR1 and CDR2 are SGHKS and YYEKEE (reference sequence). CDR3 in amino acids: CASSSLDRGEQYF. The CDR3 bases are TGTGCCAGCAGCTCTTTGGACAGGGGAGAGCAGTACTTC.

This clonotype was detected only a few times. The genes are TRBV7-6 and TRBJ1-6; no firm D call. This CDR3 is 12 amino acids long. The V gene lost 5 bases and the J gene lost 8 bases, with 7 bases spanning the gap. The V gene's germline CDR1 is SGHVS and CDR2 FNYEAQ. The CDR3: CASSINDSPLHF. As DNA, the CDR3 is TGTGCCAGCAGCATAAACGATTCACCCCTCCACTTT.

This clonotype was seen a single time. The gene calls are TRBV6-5 and TRBJ2-7, with a weak D call TRBD1 (6 bases). Germline V CDR1 and CDR2: MNHEY, SVGAGI. With 6 bases removed from V and 2 bases from J, the gap between germline ends came to 11 bases. The CDR3 is made up of 13 amino acids. CDR3 in amino acids: CASRRQVPYEQYF. DNA for the CDR3: TGTGCCAGCAGAAGACAGGTTCCCTACGAGCAGTACTTC.

This chain connects TRBV6-4 to TRBJ2-1, with 7 bases fitting TRBD2. Germline-derived CDR1 and CDR2 are MRHNA and SNTAGT. V lost 6 bases to trimming and J lost 10 bases; unmatched junction nucleotides: 9. The CDR3 is 13 amino acids. Here the CDR3 DNA reads TGTGCCAGCAGCGGGGACTACTCCGGAGAGCAGTTCTTC. Its translation is CASSGDYSGEQFF.